A selection of T cell receptor beta chains follows, all from one sample in a study of metastatic and nonmetastatic thyroid tumors. TCRdb re-called the PCR reads via MiXCR. Of 30,000 to 35,000 clones in the sample, 15% are singletons; the top ten hold roughly a fifth. Sequencing was done on a sample of blood. These receptors came from a male donor with papillary thyroid cancer or a benign thyroid nodule (not recorded which). Some clones in this sample may be carry-over from other donors' samples. Both conserved end residues are part of each CDR3. A D gene is named only where the DNA matches it firmly. Some rows mark clone size as missing; the rest say once, few, many or name a class of expanded clone.

v_gene,j_gene,d_gene,abundance,CDR3nt,CDR3aa
TRBV18,TRBJ2-5,NA,many,TGTGCCAGCTCACCACCGTACCCGGGTCAAGAGACCCAGTACTTC,CASSPPYPGQETQYF
TRBV28,TRBJ2-7,NA,many,TGTGCCAGCAAGCAAGGGGTAGCAATAACCTACGAGCAGTACTTC,CASKQGVAITYEQYF
TRBV5-1,TRBJ2-1,NA,many,TGCGCCAGCAGCCTCCCCCTAGTTAGGACCGACAATGAGCAGTTCTTC,CASSLPLVRTDNEQFF
TRBV6-2/TRBV6-3,TRBJ2-7,NA,medium-sized,TGTGCCAGCAGGATGGACTACGAGCAGTACTTC,CASRMDYEQYF
TRBV9,TRBJ2-2,NA,many,TGTGCCAGCATCGACGCGAACACCGGGGAGCTGTTTTTT,CASIDANTGELFF
TRBV27,TRBJ2-7,NA,NA,TGTGCCAGCAGCGTCGGACGGGGGTTCTACGAGCAGTACTTC,CASSVGRGFYEQYF
TRBV6-2/TRBV6-3,TRBJ2-2,TRBD2,few,TGTGCCAGCAGTTACACACCGGGACTAGCGTCAGACACCGGGGAGCTGTTTTTT,CASSYTPGLASDTGELFF
TRBV7-2,TRBJ2-1,TRBD2,many,TGTGCCAGCAGCCGTAGCGGGAGGACAGTTGATGAGCAGTTCTTC,CASSRSGRTVDEQFF
TRBV5-5,TRBJ1-5,NA,few,TGTGCCAGCAGCGTTAGTAGTAATCAGCCCCAGCATTTT,CASSVSSNQPQHF
TRBV12-3/TRBV12-4,TRBJ2-5,TRBD1,many,TGTGCCAGCAGTTCCGACAGGGGGCTAGCTAGGGAGACCCAGTACTTC,CASSSDRGLARETQYF
TRBV5-1,TRBJ1-1,NA,few,TGCGCCAGCAGCTTCAGACAGCTGAACACTGAAGCTTTCTTT,CASSFRQLNTEAFF
TRBV6-2/TRBV6-3,TRBJ2-1,NA,NA,TGTGCCAGCACCCTAGGGATAGCGGATCCCTCCTACAATGAGCAGTTCTTC,CASTLGIADPSYNEQFF
TRBV29-1,TRBJ1-1,NA,many,TGCAGCGTCACAGTGAACACTGAAGCTTTCTTT,CSVTVNTEAFF
TRBV7-7,TRBJ2-3,TRBD2,many,TGTGCTAGCAGCTTAGTTCTAGCGGGAGGGCCATCAACTAGCACAGATACGCAGTATTTT,CASSLVLAGGPSTSTDTQYF
TRBV6-1,TRBJ2-2,NA,few,TGTGCCAGCAGCCACATGGGTATGAACACCGGGGATCTGTTTTTT,CASSHMGMNTGDLFF
TRBV19,TRBJ2-6,NA,once,TGTGCCAGTAGACCCCTAATCAAGGCATCTTCCTGGGGGGACAACGTCCTGACTTTC,CASRPLIKASSWGDNVLTF
TRBV30,TRBJ2-7,NA,many,TGTGCCTGGAGTGGAAGGGGGTTTCTATACGAGCAGTACTTC,CAWSGRGFLYEQYF
TRBV28,TRBJ2-7,TRBD2,few,TGTGCCAGCAGTCCTCTAGCGGGCCGTTTATACGAGCAGTACTTC,CASSPLAGRLYEQYF
TRBV19,TRBJ2-1,TRBD2,many,TGTGCCAGTAGTATTCCAGGACTAGCGGGAGGGCATGAGCAGTTCTTC,CASSIPGLAGGHEQFF
TRBV29-1,TRBJ1-3,NA,many,TGCAGCGTTGTGGACCAAAACTCTGGAAACACCATATATTTT,CSVVDQNSGNTIYF
TRBV19,TRBJ2-7,TRBD1,few,TGTGCCAGTAGTACGGGACAGTCCTCCTACGAGCAGTACTTC,CASSTGQSSYEQYF
TRBV28,TRBJ1-4,NA,many,TGTGCCAGCAGTCCTCGGGGGGCCCCAACTAATGAAAAACTGTTTTTT,CASSPRGAPTNEKLFF
TRBV7-2,TRBJ2-1,NA,many,TGTGCCAGCAGCCCCCCGCCCCTAAACAATGAGCAGTTCTTC,CASSPPPLNNEQFF
TRBV28,TRBJ1-3,TRBD1,medium-sized,TGTGCCAGCACCAGATCCGGCAGGGGGGTTGGAAACACCATATATTTT,CASTRSGRGVGNTIYF
TRBV6-1,TRBJ1-1,NA,many,TGTGCCAGCAGTTGGGGGGGGGGAGGAAAGAACACTGAAGCTTTCTTT,CASSWGGGGKNTEAFF
TRBV4-1,TRBJ2-3,TRBD2,many,TGCGCCAGCAGCCGACTAGCGGGAGGTAGCACAGATACGCAGTATTTT,CASSRLAGGSTDTQYF
TRBV19,TRBJ2-1,NA,many,TGCGACCTGGCAGGGGCCATCTACAATGAGCAGTTCTTC,CDLAGAIYNEQFF
TRBV4-1,TRBJ2-7,NA,many,TGCGCCAGCAGCCGATCATGGACATCCGGGGACGAGCAGTACTTC,CASSRSWTSGDEQYF
TRBV11-1,TRBJ1-1,NA,large,TGTGCCAGCAGCCTTTGGGGGAACACTGAAGCTTTCTTT,CASSLWGNTEAFF
TRBV7-9,TRBJ2-7,NA,many,TGTGCCAGCAGCCCCAAACACCTCTCCTACGAGCAGTACTTC,CASSPKHLSYEQYF
TRBV28,TRBJ2-7,NA,many,TGTGCCAGCAGTTTCCAACTGGACAAGCAGTACTTC,CASSFQLDKQYF
TRBV19,TRBJ2-5,NA,many,TGTGCCAGTAGTCCCGGAGTGGAGACCCAGTACTTC,CASSPGVETQYF
TRBV29-1,TRBJ1-1,NA,many,TGCAGCGTACCCGCGGGGGGACGTGAAGCTTTCTTT,CSVPAGGREAFF
TRBV5-1,TRBJ2-3,TRBD2,many,TGCGCCAGCAGCTTGGATTCGGGAGGGCCCGTAGATACGCAGTATTTT,CASSLDSGGPVDTQYF
TRBV5-4,TRBJ2-2,NA,NA,TGTGCCAGCAGCTTCACCGCAGGGACCGGTGAGCTGTTTTTT,CASSFTAGTGELFF
TRBV27,TRBJ1-3,NA,NA,TGTGCCAGCAGTTTCCGGGGGGAACCCCTGATAAACACCATATATTTT,CASSFRGEPLINTIYF
TRBV11-2,TRBJ1-6,NA,many,TGTGCCAGCAGCAGGGAGAGCTCACCCCTCCACTTT,CASSRESSPLHF